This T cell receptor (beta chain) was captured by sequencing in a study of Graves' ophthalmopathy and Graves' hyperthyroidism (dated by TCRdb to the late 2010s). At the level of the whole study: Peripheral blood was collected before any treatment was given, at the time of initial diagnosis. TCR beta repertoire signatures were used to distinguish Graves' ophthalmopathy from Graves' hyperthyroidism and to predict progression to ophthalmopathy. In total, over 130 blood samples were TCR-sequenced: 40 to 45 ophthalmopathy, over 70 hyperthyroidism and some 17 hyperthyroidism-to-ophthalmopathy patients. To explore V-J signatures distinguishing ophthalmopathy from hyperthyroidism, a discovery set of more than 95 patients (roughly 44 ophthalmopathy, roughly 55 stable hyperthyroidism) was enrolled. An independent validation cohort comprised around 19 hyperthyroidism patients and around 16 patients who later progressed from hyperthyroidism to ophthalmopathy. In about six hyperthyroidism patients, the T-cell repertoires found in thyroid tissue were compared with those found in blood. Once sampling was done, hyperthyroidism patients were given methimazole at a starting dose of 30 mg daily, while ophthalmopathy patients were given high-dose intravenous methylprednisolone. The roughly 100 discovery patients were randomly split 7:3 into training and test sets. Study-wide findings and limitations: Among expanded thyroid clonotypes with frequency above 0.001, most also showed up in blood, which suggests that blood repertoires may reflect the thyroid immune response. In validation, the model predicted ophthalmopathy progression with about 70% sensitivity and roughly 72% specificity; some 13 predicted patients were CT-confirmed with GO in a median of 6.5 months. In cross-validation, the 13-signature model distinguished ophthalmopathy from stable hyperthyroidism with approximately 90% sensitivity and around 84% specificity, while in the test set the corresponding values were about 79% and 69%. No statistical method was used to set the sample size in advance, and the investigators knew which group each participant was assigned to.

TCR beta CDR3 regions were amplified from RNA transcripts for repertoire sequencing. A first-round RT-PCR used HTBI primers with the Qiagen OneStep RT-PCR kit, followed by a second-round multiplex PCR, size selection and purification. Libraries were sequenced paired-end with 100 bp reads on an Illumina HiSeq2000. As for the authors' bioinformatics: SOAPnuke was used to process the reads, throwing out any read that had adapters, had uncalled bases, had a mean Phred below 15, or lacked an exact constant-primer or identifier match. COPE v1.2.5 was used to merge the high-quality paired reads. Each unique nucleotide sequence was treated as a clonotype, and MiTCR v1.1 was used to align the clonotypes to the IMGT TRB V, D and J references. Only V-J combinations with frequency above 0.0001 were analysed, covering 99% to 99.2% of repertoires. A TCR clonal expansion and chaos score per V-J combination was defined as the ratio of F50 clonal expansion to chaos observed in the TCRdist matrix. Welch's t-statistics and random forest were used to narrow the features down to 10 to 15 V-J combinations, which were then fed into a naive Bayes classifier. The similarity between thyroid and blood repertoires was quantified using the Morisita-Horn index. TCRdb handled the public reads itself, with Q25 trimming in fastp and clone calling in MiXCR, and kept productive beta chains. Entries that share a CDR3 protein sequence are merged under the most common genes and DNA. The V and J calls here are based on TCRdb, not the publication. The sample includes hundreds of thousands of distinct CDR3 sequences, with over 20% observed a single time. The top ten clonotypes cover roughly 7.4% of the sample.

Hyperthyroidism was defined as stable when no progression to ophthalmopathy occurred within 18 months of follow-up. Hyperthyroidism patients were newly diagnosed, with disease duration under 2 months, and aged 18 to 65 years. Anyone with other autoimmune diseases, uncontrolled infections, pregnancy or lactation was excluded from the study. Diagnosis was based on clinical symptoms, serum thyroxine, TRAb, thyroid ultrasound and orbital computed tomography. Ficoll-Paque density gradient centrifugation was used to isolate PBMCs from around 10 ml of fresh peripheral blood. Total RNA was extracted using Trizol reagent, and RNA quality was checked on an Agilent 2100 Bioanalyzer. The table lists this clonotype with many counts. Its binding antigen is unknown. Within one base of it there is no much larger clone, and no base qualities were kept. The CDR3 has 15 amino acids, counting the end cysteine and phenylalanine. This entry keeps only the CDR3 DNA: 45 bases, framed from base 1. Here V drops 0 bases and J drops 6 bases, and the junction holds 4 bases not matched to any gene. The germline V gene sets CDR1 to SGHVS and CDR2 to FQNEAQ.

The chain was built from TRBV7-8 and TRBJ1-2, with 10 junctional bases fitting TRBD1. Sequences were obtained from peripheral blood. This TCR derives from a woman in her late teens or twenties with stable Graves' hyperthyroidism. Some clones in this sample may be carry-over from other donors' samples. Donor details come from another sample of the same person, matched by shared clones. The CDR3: CASSLAGTGVHGYTF. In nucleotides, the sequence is TGTGCCAGCAGCTTAGCCGGGACAGGGGTCCATGGCTACACCTTC. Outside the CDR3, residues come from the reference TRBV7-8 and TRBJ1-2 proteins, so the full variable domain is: GAGVSQSPRYKVAKRGQDVALRCDPISGHVSLFWYQQALGQGPEFLTYFQNEAQLDKSGLPSDRFFAERPEGSVSTLKIQRTQQEDSAVYLCASSLAGTGVHGYTFGSGTRLTVV.